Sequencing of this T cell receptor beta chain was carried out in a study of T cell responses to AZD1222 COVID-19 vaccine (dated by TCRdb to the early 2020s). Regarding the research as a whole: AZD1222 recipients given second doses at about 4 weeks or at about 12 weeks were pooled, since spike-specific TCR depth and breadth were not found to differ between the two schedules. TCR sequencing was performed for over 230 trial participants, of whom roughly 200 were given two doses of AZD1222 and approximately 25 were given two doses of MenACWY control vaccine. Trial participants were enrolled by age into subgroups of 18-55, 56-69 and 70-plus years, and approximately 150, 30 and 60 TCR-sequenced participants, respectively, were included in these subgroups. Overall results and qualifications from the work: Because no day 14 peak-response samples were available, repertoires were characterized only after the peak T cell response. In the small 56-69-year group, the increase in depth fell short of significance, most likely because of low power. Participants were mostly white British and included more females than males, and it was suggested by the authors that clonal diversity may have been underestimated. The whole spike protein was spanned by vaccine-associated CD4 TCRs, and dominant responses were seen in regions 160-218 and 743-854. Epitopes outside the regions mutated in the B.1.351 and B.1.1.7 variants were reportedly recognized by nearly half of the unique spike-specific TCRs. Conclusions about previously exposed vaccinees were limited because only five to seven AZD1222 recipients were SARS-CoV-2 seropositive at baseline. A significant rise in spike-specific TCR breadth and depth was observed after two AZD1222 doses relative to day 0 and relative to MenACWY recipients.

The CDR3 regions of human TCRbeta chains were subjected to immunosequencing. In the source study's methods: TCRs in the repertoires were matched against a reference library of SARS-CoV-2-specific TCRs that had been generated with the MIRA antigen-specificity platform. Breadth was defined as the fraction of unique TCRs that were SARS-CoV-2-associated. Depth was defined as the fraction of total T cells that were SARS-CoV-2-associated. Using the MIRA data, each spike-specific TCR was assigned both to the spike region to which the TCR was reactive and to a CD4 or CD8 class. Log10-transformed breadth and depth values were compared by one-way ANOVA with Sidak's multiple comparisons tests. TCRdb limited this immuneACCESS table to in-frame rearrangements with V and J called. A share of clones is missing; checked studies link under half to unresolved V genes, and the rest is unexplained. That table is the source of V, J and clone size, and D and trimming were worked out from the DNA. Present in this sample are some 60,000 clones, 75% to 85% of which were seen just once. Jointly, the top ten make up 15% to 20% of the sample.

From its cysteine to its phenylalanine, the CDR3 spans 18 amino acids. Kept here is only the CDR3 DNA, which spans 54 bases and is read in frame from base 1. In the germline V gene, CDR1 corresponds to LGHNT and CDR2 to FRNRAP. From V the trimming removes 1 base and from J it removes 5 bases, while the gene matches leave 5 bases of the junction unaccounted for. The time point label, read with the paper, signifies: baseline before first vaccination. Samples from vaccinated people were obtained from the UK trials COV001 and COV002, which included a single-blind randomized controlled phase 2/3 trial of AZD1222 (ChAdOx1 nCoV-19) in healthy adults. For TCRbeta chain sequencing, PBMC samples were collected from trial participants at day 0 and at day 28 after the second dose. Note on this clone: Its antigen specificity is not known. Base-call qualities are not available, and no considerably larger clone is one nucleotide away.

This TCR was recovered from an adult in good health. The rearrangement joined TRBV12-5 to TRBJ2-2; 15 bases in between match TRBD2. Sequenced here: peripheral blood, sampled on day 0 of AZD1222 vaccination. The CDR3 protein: CASGLGTSGRASTGELFF. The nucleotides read TGTGCTAGTGGTTTGGGGACTAGCGGGAGGGCCTCAACCGGGGAGCTGTTTTTT.